The 21 T cell receptor beta chains listed next were all sequenced from one sample in a study of regulatory T cells in long-lasting Graves disease. Stated time point: newly diagnosed GD, antithyroid drugs for less than 3 months. Isolated PBMC RNA provided the starting material for the TCR library. Sequencing libraries for TCR beta were prepared with iRepertoire HTBI primers and Arm-PCR of CDR3 regions. TCRdb itself ran the multiplex PCR reads through MiXCR, one entry per CDR3 protein. The profile shows roughly 350,000 distinct CDR3 sequences, roughly 17% of them singletons. This sample also appeared in a second study, on T cells in Graves' hyperthyroidism and ophthalmopathy.

Specimen: peripheral blood mononuclear cells (PBMCs), collected at new diagnosis, from a patient treated with antithyroid drugs. Every receptor here comes from a woman aged 18-30 years with Graves disease.

This clonotype came up many times. The rearrangement uses TRBV3-1 and TRBJ1-2; tentative D call: TRBD1 (6 bases). The CDR3 totals 15 residues. CDR1 is LGHDT and CDR2 is YNNKEL in the germline V gene (reference sequence). Trimming removed 4 bases at V and 3 bases at J, with 15 bases between. CDR3 protein: CASSPTGLFDYGYTF. In DNA form, the CDR3 reads TGTGCCAGCAGCCCGACAGGTTTATTTGACTATGGCTACACCTTC.

This clonotype has a single count. The junction differs from germline at one of its ends, possibly a read error. This chain connects TRBV9 to TRBJ1-4; 7 bases line up with TRBD1. Germline-derived CDR1 and CDR2 are SGDLS and YYNGEE. CDR3 length: 15 residues. CDR3 sequence reads: CASSVDTGENEKLFF. The CDR3 DNA is TGTGCCAGCAGCGTAGACACAGGGGAGAACGAAAAACTATTTTTT.

This clonotype was picked up a small number of times. The chain carries TRBV29-1 and TRBJ1-3; 7 bases are a match to TRBD1. V trimming: 4 bases; J trimming: 2 bases; junction bases outside the gene matches: 5. Germline V lookup: CDR1 SQVTM, CDR2 ANQGSEA. This CDR3 is built from 14 residues. The CDR3 DNA is TGCAGCGTTGGACTCAGGGGGACTGGAAACACCATATATTTT. It translates to CSVGLRGTGNTIYF.

This clonotype was seen repeatedly, ten times or more. This sequence joins TRBV28 and TRBJ2-2, with D tentatively TRBD1 (5 bases). Germline V gene data show CDR1 as MDHEN and CDR2 as SYDVKM. The CDR3 has 16 residues. V lost 7 bases and J lost 1, with 16 bases in between. The CDR3 DNA sequence: TGTGCCAGCACCCCCGCAGGGCAGCAGAACACCGGGGAGCTGTTTTTT. This translates into CASTPAGQQNTGELFF.

This clonotype has a count of ten or more. V gene TRBV18 combines with J gene TRBJ2-4; maybe TRBD1 (8 bases). The ends were cut back, 3 bases at V and 8 bases at J, with 14 bases in the middle. This CDR3 is 14 amino acids long. From germline, CDR1 is KGHSH and CDR2 LQKENI. CDR3 region: CASSPGQGGDIQYF. Here the CDR3 DNA reads TGTGCCAGCTCACCTGGACAGGGAGGGGACATTCAGTACTTC.

This clonotype was seen repeatedly, ten times or more. This chain joins TRBV2 and TRBJ1-2; D is unclear. The germline CDR1 and CDR2 sequences are SNHLY and FYNNEI. V lost 4 bases and J 8 bases, leaving 11 bases between the germline ends. The CDR3 is 12 amino acids. CDR3 bases: TGTGCCAGCAGTGTTGGCAACCGGGGCTACACCTTC. Translated: CASSVGNRGYTF.

This clonotype was found many times. This chain links TRBV30 with TRBJ1-1, with no clear D. CDR1 and CDR2 (germline): GTSNPN, SVGIG (reference sequence). The CDR3 totals 12 residues. V was cut by 1 base and J by 7 bases, with 10 bases left in between. The chain's CDR3 is CAWSAAGFEAFF. The CDR3 nucleotides are TGTGCCTGGAGTGCCGCAGGCTTTGAAGCTTTCTTT.

This clonotype was observed at least ten times. V gene TRBV28 combines with J gene TRBJ1-2; 7 bases agree with TRBD1. The CDR3 loop spans 15 amino acids. The V segment lost 5 bases and the J segment 0 bases; nucleotides outside the gene matches: 6. The germline gives CDR1 MDHEN, CDR2 SYDVKM. The CDR3 loop reads CASSGRDSPNYGYTF. CDR3 sequence (DNA): TGTGCCAGCAGTGGCCGGGACAGCCCTAACTATGGCTACACCTTC.

The chain uses TRBV27 and TRBJ2-7; the D is unclear. The CDR3 contains 13 residues. CDR1 and CDR2 from the germline V gene are MNHEY and SMNVEV (reference sequence). Trimming took 5 bases from V and 3 from J, leaving 11 bases between them. CDR3 coding DNA: TGTGCCAGCAGTCCACCCCGAATCTACGAGCAGTACTTC. This sequence encodes CASSPPRIYEQYF.

This clonotype showed up just once. One base away lies a much larger clone, so this may be a sequencing read error. The rearrangement joins TRBV28 to TRBJ1-2; 8 bases agree with TRBD1. V trimming: 11 bases; J trimming: 3 bases; junction bases outside the gene matches: 5. This CDR3 spans 12 amino acids. Per the germline V gene, CDR1 is MDHEN and CDR2 is SYDVKM. This CDR3 is CAGQGLYYGYTF. In nucleotides, the CDR3 is TGTGCCGGACAGGGCCTTTACTATGGCTACACCTTC.

The V and J genes are TRBV29-1 and TRBJ2-7, with 10 bases identical to TRBD1. J lost 5 bases, V lost 7 bases, and 17 bases had no gene match. Germline-derived CDR1 and CDR2 are SQVTM and ANQGSEA. The CDR3 spans 16 residues. In DNA form, the CDR3 reads TGCAGCGGCACTCCCGGGACAGGGGCTCGGGTTCACGAGCAGTACTTC. It codes for CSGTPGTGARVHEQYF.

The chain carries TRBV12-5 and TRBJ2-3; TRBD2 might be the D (6 bases). This CDR3 contains 15 residues. Deletions cut 2 bases from V and 3 bases from J, with 12 bases between. Germline V gene data show CDR1 as LGHNT and CDR2 as FRNRAP. CDR3 in amino acids: CASGLFGSGTDTQYF. The CDR3 DNA reads as TGTGCTAGTGGTTTGTTCGGGAGTGGAACAGATACGCAGTATTTT. The whole variable domain, filled in from reference TRBV12-5 and TRBJ2-3, reads DARVTQTPRHKVTEMGQEVTMRCQPILGHNTVFWYRQTMMQGLELLAYFRNRAPLDDSGMPKDRFSAEMPDATLATLKIQPSEPRDSAVYFCASGLFGSGTDTQYFGPGTRLTVL.

This clonotype showed up just a few times. CDR3 loop: CASSYLLTGGGPYNEQFF. The CDR3 DNA reads TGTGCCAGCAGTTACCTTCTAACAGGGGGCGGACCCTACAATGAGCAGTTCTTC. The chain employs TRBV6-5 and TRBJ2-1; 9 nucleotides match TRBD1. Per germline, CDR1 MNHEY and CDR2 SVGAGI. The CDR3 has 18 amino acids. V trimming: 2 bases; J trimming: 2 bases; junction bases outside the gene matches: 10.

This clonotype was seen many times. The gene calls are TRBV3-1 and TRBJ1-6; 7 bases are shared with TRBD1. Trimming cost V 4 bases and J 8 bases; bases outside gene matches: 8. This CDR3 region has 15 residues. In germline, CDR1 is LGHDT, CDR2 YNNKEL (reference sequence). DNA of the CDR3: TGTGCCAGCAGCCCCTGGACAGGAACTTATTCACCCCTCCACTTT. Translation: CASSPWTGTYSPLHF.

The CDR3 bases are TGTGCCAGCTCCCACAGGGAGGGCAATGAAAAACTGTTTTTT. It specifies CASSHREGNEKLFF. The chain joins TRBV3-1 to TRBJ1-4; TRBD1 is a possible D gene (6 bases). The CDR3 has 14 residues. In germline, CDR1 is LGHDT, CDR2 YNNKEL (reference sequence). V shed 8 bases and J shed 5 bases, with 15 bases lying between them. Combining the CDR3 with reference TRBV3-1 and TRBJ1-4 gives the whole variable domain DTAVSQTPKYLVTQMGNDKSIKCEQNLGHDTMYWYKQDSKKFLKIMFSYNNKELIINETVPNRFSPKSPDKAHLNLHINSLELGDSAVYFCASSHREGNEKLFFGSGTQLSVL.

V is TRBV6-5 and J is TRBJ1-3, with D perhaps TRBD1 (5 bases). The V and J ends lost 0 bases and 0 bases respectively, with 6 bases between them. The germline gives CDR1 MNHEY, CDR2 SVGAGI. The CDR3 totals 15 residues. This chain's CDR3 is CASSYSGPSGNTIYF. CDR3 DNA sequence: TGTGCCAGCAGTTACTCGGGACCCTCTGGAAACACCATATATTTT.

This clonotype was detected many times. The rearrangement uses TRBV20-1 and TRBJ2-7, with 8 bases matching TRBD1. The CDR3 totals 12 residues. Germline V gives CDR1 DFQATT, CDR2 SNEGSKA (reference sequence). Trimming cost V 6 bases and J 5 bases; bases outside gene matches: 6. Written as DNA, the CDR3 is TGCAGTGCAACGGACAGGGCCCACGAGCAGTACTTC. Amino acid sequence: CSATDRAHEQYF.

This clonotype appeared many times. This sequence joins TRBV12-3 or TRBV12-4 and TRBJ2-1; 7 bases line up with TRBD1. After removal of 5 bases from V and 10 bases from J, the junction contained 8 bases not matched to a gene. This CDR3 has 13 amino acids. CDR3 sequence (DNA): TGTGCCAGCAGTGCAAGACAGGGTGGAGAGCAGTTCTTC. It translates to CASSARQGGEQFF.

Ten or more counts support this clonotype. The chain couples TRBV20-1 to TRBJ1-1, with a tentative D call TRBD1 (5 bases). The V gene's germline CDR1 is DFQATT and CDR2 SNEGSKA (reference sequence). This CDR3 comprises 12 residues. CDR3 in DNA: TGCAGCCTCGAGGTGCAGGGCCCTGAAGCTTTCTTT. Its translation is CSLEVQGPEAFF.

Comment on this clonotype: This clone may be a read error of a much larger clone one base away. CDR3 in DNA: TGTGCCTGCTCAGGGTTTCGAGCTGAAGCTTCCTTT. Protein product: CACSGFRAEASF. This chain joins TRBV30 and TRBJ1-1, with D possibly TRBD1 on 5 matching bases. Looked up from germline, CDR1 is GTSNPN and CDR2 is SVGIG (reference sequence). This CDR3 is 12 amino acids long.

The chain couples TRBV7-9 to TRBJ2-1, with D possibly being TRBD2 (6 bases). This CDR3 comprises 15 residues. Germline CDR1 reads SEHNR; CDR2 reads FQNEAQ (reference sequence). Trimming stripped 5 bases from V and 7 bases from J, with 18 bases between. The CDR3 nucleotides are TGTGCCAGCAGCCCTAACAGCGGGCGGATGAATGAGCAGTTCTTC. This translates into CASSPNSGRMNEQFF.